This passage covers 29 T cell receptor beta chains from one sample sequenced in a study of blood T cell repertoires in COVID-19. This table comes from immunoSEQ multiplex PCR, and its TCRdb copy is limited to in-frame clones, with some not included. The sample holds 300,000 to 400,000 clones, approximately 86% seen once. Material for sequencing was PBMCs or T cells enriched from blood (not recorded which). These receptors all come from a woman between 35 and 50 years old with acute COVID-19.

The gene calls are TRBV7-8 and TRBJ1-5; D perhaps matches TRBD1 (5 bases). V dropped 1 base and J dropped 7 bases, with 14 bases sitting between them. Germline V CDR1 and CDR2: SGHVS, FQNEAQ. CDR3 length: 15 amino acids. The CDR3 is CASSLDGQGGQPQHF. As DNA, the CDR3 is TGTGCCAGCAGCTTAGATGGGCAGGGTGGGCAGCCCCAGCATTTT.

J is TRBJ1-3 and V is TRBV9; the D gene is possibly TRBD1 (5 bases). CDR3 length: 15 amino acids. Germline loops: CDR1 SGDLS, CDR2 YYNGEE. Between the trimmed V and J ends, which lost 5 bases and 7 bases, there was a span of 19 bases. The CDR3 DNA is TGTGCCAGCAGTTATCATAGCGGGACTGCGAACACCATATATTTT. It translates to CASSYHSGTANTIYF.

The chain has TRBV9 and TRBJ2-1; TRBD1 matches 9 bases. Germline V gives CDR1 SGDLS, CDR2 YYNGEE. Trimming took 3 bases from V and 3 from J; bases not matched to a gene: 4. This CDR3 contains 15 residues. CDR3 sequence: CASSAGTGFYNEQFF. Here the CDR3 DNA reads TGTGCCAGCAGCGCGGGGACAGGGTTCTACAATGAGCAGTTCTTC.

The chain joins TRBV6-5 to TRBJ1-6; D possibly corresponds to TRBD1 (6 bases). The ends were cut back, 2 bases at V and 12 bases at J, with 8 bases in the middle. Germline V gene lookup returns CDR1 MNHEY and CDR2 SVGAGI. CDR3 length: 12 amino acids. CDR3 DNA: TGTGCCAGCAGTTACGGGGGCCAACCCCTCCACTTT. Translated: CASSYGGQPLHF.

This chain links TRBV12-3 or TRBV12-4 with TRBJ1-1; D remains unclear. The CDR3 has 13 amino acids. V was clipped by 5 bases and J by 0 bases, with 7 bases between them. The DNA of the CDR3 is TGTGCCAGCAGTCAACAGATGAACACTGAAGCTTTCTTT. Amino acids: CASSQQMNTEAFF.

This clone has just one count. The V call is TRBV2, the J call TRBJ2-3; D might be TRBD1 (5 bases). Germline CDR1 is SNHLY and CDR2 is FYNNEI. The V end was cut by 6 bases, the J end by 2 bases, with 9 bases between. This CDR3 has 13 amino acids. CDR3 loop: CASSPDNTDTQYF. CDR3 nucleotide sequence: TGTGCCAGCAGCCCGGACAACACAGATACGCAGTATTTT.

The genes are TRBV11-3 and TRBJ2-1; TRBD1 agrees at 8 bases. Germline CDR1 reads SGHNT; CDR2 reads YENEEA. The CDR3 is 16 residues long. V was clipped by 3 bases and J by 5 bases; unmatched bases: 9. In nucleotides, the CDR3 is TGTGCCAGCAGCTTCGGACAGGGACGGCCTCACAATGAGCAGTTCTTC. Its translation is CASSFGQGRPHNEQFF.

The chain employs TRBV10-3 and TRBJ1-5; weak D call: TRBD1 (5 bases). This CDR3 is 12 amino acids long. Trimming took off 5 bases at V and 11 bases at J, with 13 bases between the two ends. Germline values: CDR1 ENHRY, CDR2 SYGVKD. CDR3 in amino acids: CAISPPGGAQHF. The CDR3 DNA reads TGTGCCATCAGTCCCCCCGGGGGGGCCCAGCATTTT.

The chain has TRBV27 and TRBJ2-1, with a possible D match to TRBD1 (5 bases). CDR1 is MNHEY and CDR2 is SMNVEV in the germline V gene (reference sequence). V lost 4 bases and J 7 bases, leaving 14 bases between the germline ends. This CDR3 is 14 amino acids long. CDR3 amino acids: CASSWSAGMNEQFF. In DNA form, the CDR3 reads TGTGCCAGCAGTTGGTCCGCAGGGATGAATGAGCAGTTCTTC.

The chain combines TRBV11-2 with TRBJ2-3, with D perhaps TRBD2 (5 bases). The CDR3 totals 16 residues. V gave up 1 base and J gave up 0 bases, with 11 bases separating them. Germline lookup yields CDR1 SGHAT and CDR2 FQNNGV. CDR3 protein: CASSLGPSSSTDTQYF. Written as DNA, the CDR3 is TGTGCCAGCAGCTTAGGCCCTAGCTCTAGCACAGATACGCAGTATTTT. Using reference TRBV11-2 and TRBJ2-3 for the parts outside the CDR3, the full variable domain is EAGVAQSPRYKIIEKRQSVAFWCNPISGHATLYWYQQILGQGPKLLIQFQNNGVVDDSQLPKDRFSAERLKGVDSTLKIQPAKLEDSAVYLCASSLGPSSSTDTQYFGPGTRLTVL.

There are a few counts of this clone. The chain carries TRBV5-1 and TRBJ1-6; 9 positions agree with TRBD1. The junction had 8 bases not matched to a gene; V was cut back by 0 bases and J by 7 bases. Germline CDR1 reads SGHRS; CDR2 reads YFSETQ. The CDR3 length is 17 residues. The CDR3, as DNA: TGCGCCAGCAGCTTGGACGGGACAGGGCTTCGGAATTCACCCCTCCACTTT. This encodes CASSLDGTGLRNSPLHF.

The chain employs TRBV2 and TRBJ1-5; 9 bases align to TRBD1. This CDR3 has 14 residues. After removal of 4 bases from V and 5 bases from J, the junction contained 3 bases not matched to a gene. Germline CDR1 and CDR2: SNHLY and FYNNEI. The CDR3 DNA follows: TGTGCCAGCAGTGTCGACAGGGGGGATCAGCCCCAGCATTTT. Translation: CASSVDRGDQPQHF.

This CDR3 is CASSPLDRREFF. In DNA form, the CDR3 reads TGCGCCAGCAGCCCCCTTGACCGGCGGGAGTTCTTC. The V gene is TRBV5-1, the J gene TRBJ2-1, with D possibly matching TRBD2 (5 bases). This CDR3 is built from 12 residues. Trimming stripped 4 bases from V and 14 bases from J, with 16 bases between. Germline assignment: CDR1 SGHRS and CDR2 YFSETQ.

The rearrangement links TRBV3-1 (or the pseudogene TRBV3-2) to TRBJ2-7, with TRBD1 matching over 12 bases. The ends lost 4 bases at V and 5 bases at J; junction bases unmatched: 9. The CDR3 sequence is 16 residues long. Per germline, CDR1 LGHDT and CDR2 YNNKEL (reference sequence). The CDR3 sequence: CASSPRVGQGAHEQYF. For the CDR3, the DNA is TGTGCCAGCAGCCCACGGGTGGGACAGGGGGCCCACGAGCAGTACTTC.

This clone showed up just a few times. The V and J genes are TRBV7-2 and TRBJ1-3; possibly TRBD1 for D (6 bases). V shed 4 bases and J shed 0 bases, with 16 bases lying between them. Germline CDR1 SGHTA, CDR2 FQGNSA. The CDR3 is made up of 17 amino acids. CDR3 DNA sequence: TGTGCCAGCAGCTGGGTAGGAGGACAGAGCTCTGGAAACACCATATATTTT. Translated, it gives CASSWVGGQSSGNTIYF.

Only a few counts were recorded for this clone. This chain uses TRBV5-4 with TRBJ2-5, with 12 bases identical to TRBD2. This CDR3 region has 17 residues. Germline V CDR1 and CDR2: SGHNT, YYREEE (reference sequence). The ends lost 1 base at V and 4 bases at J; junction bases unmatched: 8. The CDR3 region is CASSLLGLAGPGETQYF. Here the CDR3 DNA reads TGTGCCAGCAGCTTGCTCGGACTAGCGGGGCCGGGAGAGACCCAGTACTTC.

The rearrangement links TRBV19 to TRBJ1-5; D unresolved. The V gene lost 5 bases and the J gene lost 7 bases, with 12 bases spanning the gap. The CDR3 spans 13 residues. CDR1 is LNHDA and CDR2 is SQIVND in the germline V gene (reference sequence). CDR3 nucleotides: TGTGCCAGTAGTTCCCGCCTAGTCCAGCCCCAGCATTTT. Translated, it gives CASSSRLVQPQHF. The entire variable domain, with the rest obtained from reference TRBV19 and TRBJ1-5, is as follows: DGGITQSPKYLFRKEGQNVTLSCEQNLNHDAMYWYRQDPGQGLRLIYYSQIVNDFQKGDIAEGYSVSREKKESFPLTVTSAQKNPTAFYLCASSSRLVQPQHFGDGTRLSIL.

J is TRBJ1-1 and V is TRBV27; no reliable D call. Germline lookup yields CDR1 MNHEY and CDR2 SMNVEV (reference sequence). V was cut by 3 bases and J by 1 base, with 12 bases left in between. The CDR3 has 15 amino acids. CDR3 region: CASSFDLSGNTEAFF. DNA for the CDR3: TGTGCCAGCAGTTTTGATTTGAGCGGGAACACTGAAGCTTTCTTT.

The rearrangement links TRBV18 to TRBJ1-2; 7 bases line up with TRBD1. Germline trimming cut 6 bases from V and 3 bases from J; bases unmatched to any gene: 13. The CDR3 loop spans 16 amino acids. CDR1 is KGHSH, CDR2 LQKENI, per germline. This chain's CDR3 is CASSPGQRGWHYGYTF. The CDR3 coding sequence is TGTGCCAGCTCCCCGGGACAGAGAGGCTGGCACTATGGCTACACCTTC.

The gene calls are TRBV7-2 and TRBJ2-5, with TRBD2 as a possible D gene (6 bases). Trimming cost V 3 bases and J 4 bases, with 27 bases left between them. The CDR3 extends over 19 amino acids. Germline loops: CDR1 SGHTA, CDR2 FQGNSA. This CDR3 is CASSLSPGRSGVSLETQYF. The CDR3 DNA follows: TGTGCCAGCAGCTTGTCGCCGGGGCGTTCGGGGGTCTCTTTAGAGACCCAGTACTTC.

This clone was seen a single time. The V gene is TRBV5-6, the J gene TRBJ1-5; TRBD1 might be the D (5 bases). V gave up 1 base and J gave up 3 bases, with 20 bases separating them. Germline V CDR1 and CDR2: SGHDT, YYEEEE. CDR3 length equals 18 residues. In DNA, the CDR3 is TGTGCCAGCAGCTTGTCGTGGGGCGCGGGAAACCCCAATCAGCCCCAGCATTTT. Encoded protein: CASSLSWGAGNPNQPQHF.

The CDR3 protein is CASSLEGDGHTEAFF. In nucleotides, the CDR3 is TGCGCCAGCAGCTTGGAAGGGGATGGGCACACTGAAGCTTTCTTT. V usage is TRBV5-1 and J usage is TRBJ1-1, with D possibly being TRBD1 (5 bases). The germline CDR1 and CDR2 sequences are SGHRS and YFSETQ. This CDR3 is 15 amino acids long. V was pared by 0 bases and J by 3 bases, with 12 bases between.

This clone was recorded a few times. The chain employs TRBV14 and TRBJ1-2; the D is unclear. The CDR3 covers 14 residues. Trimming removed 4 bases from V and 4 bases from J, with 13 bases in between. In germline, CDR1 is SGHDN, CDR2 FVKESK. CDR3 nucleotides: TGTGCCAGCAGCCCGTTTCAAGCTCCCTATGGCTACACCTTC. This encodes CASSPFQAPYGYTF.

A note on this clone: Different DNA sequences within this sample yield the same CDR3. The J gene is TRBJ2-7, the V gene TRBV5-1; 12 nucleotides agree with TRBD1. Germline V gene sequence: CDR1 SGHRS, CDR2 YFSETQ. This CDR3 is built from 14 residues. J was trimmed by 4 bases and V by 4 bases; bases with no gene match: 3. CDR3 residues: CASSGTGGSYEQYF. The DNA of the CDR3 is TGCGCCAGCAGCGGGACAGGGGGCTCGTACGAGCAGTACTTC. The full variable domain, its missing parts supplied by reference TRBV5-1 and TRBJ2-7, is KAGVTQTPRYLIKTRGQQVTLSCSPISGHRSVSWYQQTPGQGLQFLFEYFSETQRNKGNFPGRFSGRQFSNSRSEMNVSTLELGDSALYLCASSGTGGSYEQYFGPGTRLTVT.

The gene calls are TRBV7-9 and TRBJ1-2; TRBD1 matches at 10 bases. After removal of 4 bases from V and 6 bases from J, the junction contained 8 bases not matched to a gene. The CDR3 sequence is 15 residues long. Germline V lookup: CDR1 SEHNR, CDR2 FQNEAQ (reference sequence). The chain's CDR3 is CASSSSGTGANGYTF. The CDR3 DNA reads TGTGCCAGCAGCTCTAGCGGGACAGGGGCTAATGGCTACACCTTC. Drawing the rest from reference TRBV7-9 and TRBJ1-2, the complete variable domain is DTGVSQNPRHKITKRGQNVTFRCDPISEHNRLYWYRQTLGQGPEFLTYFQNEAQLEKSRLLSDRFSAERPKGSFSTLEIQRTEQGDSAMYLCASSSSGTGANGYTFGSGTRLTVV.

V and J are TRBV10-3 and TRBJ1-6, with 8 bases aligning to TRBD1. Trimming removed 10 bases from V and 8 bases from J; junction bases left unmatched: 19. In germline, CDR1 is ENHRY, CDR2 SYGVKD. The CDR3 is 17 amino acids. CDR3 protein: CATHIGLDRGIDSPLHF. DNA for the CDR3: TGTGCCACCCACATCGGGCTAGACAGGGGAATAGATTCACCCCTCCACTTT.

This chain joins TRBV7-9 and TRBJ1-2; 9 bases are shared with TRBD1. This CDR3 has 15 amino acids. In germline, CDR1 is SEHNR, CDR2 FQNEAQ (reference sequence). Trimming at V came to 2 bases and at J to 5 bases, leaving 6 bases not matched to a gene. As DNA, the CDR3 is TGTGCCAGCAGCTTACTTCGAGACAGGGGGTATGGCTACACCTTC. This gives the protein CASSLLRDRGYGYTF.

The V and J genes are TRBV29-1 and TRBJ1-2; tentative D call: TRBD1 (6 bases). This CDR3 is 15 amino acids long. The V and J ends lost 4 bases and 8 bases respectively, with 23 bases between them. The germline V gene has CDR1 SQVTM and CDR2 ANQGSEA. This chain's CDR3 is CSVGVQGSLGGGYTF. CDR3 in DNA: TGCAGCGTTGGGGTACAGGGAAGCTTAGGTGGCGGCTACACCTTC.

This clone was observed once. The chain combines TRBV5-6 with TRBJ1-4; 7 nucleotides match TRBD1. CDR3 size: 14 residues. Germline assignment: CDR1 SGHDT and CDR2 YYEEEE. Unmatched junction bases numbered 7, after V lost 3 bases and J lost 8 bases. The CDR3 DNA reads TGTGCCAGCAGCTCGACAGGGTTTCAAGAAAAACTGTTTTTT. Protein: CASSSTGFQEKLFF.